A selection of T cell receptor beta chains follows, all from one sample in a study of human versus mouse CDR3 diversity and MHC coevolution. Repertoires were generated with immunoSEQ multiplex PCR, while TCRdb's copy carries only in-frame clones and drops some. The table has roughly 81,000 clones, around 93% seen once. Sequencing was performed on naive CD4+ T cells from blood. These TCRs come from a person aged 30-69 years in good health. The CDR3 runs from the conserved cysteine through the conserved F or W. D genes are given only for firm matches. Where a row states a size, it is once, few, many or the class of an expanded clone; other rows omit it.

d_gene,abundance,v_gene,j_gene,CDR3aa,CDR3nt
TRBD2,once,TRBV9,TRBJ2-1,CASSSRLAGNEQFF,TGTGCCAGCAGCTCCCGACTAGCGGGAAATGAGCAGTTCTTC
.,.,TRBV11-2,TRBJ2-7,CASSLVQGPIYEQYF,TGTGCCAGCAGCTTAGTTCAGGGCCCCATATACGAGCAGTACTTC
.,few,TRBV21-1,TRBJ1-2,CASSKASGLYGYTF,TGTGCCAGCAGCAAAGCGTCCGGTCTCTATGGCTACACCTTC
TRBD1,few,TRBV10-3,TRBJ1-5,CAISEYRGQPQHF,TGTGCCATCAGTGAATACAGGGGCCAGCCCCAGCATTTT
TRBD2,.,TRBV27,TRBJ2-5,CASSPMGGLETQYF,TGTGCCAGCAGTCCGATGGGGGGGTTGGAGACCCAGTACTTC
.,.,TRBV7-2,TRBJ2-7,CASSFGSGYEQYF,TGTGCCAGCAGCTTTGGGAGTGGCTACGAGCAGTACTTC
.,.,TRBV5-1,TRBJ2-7,CASTPGGGSGSYEQYF,TGCGCCAGCACCCCGGGTGGGGGGAGTGGGTCCTACGAGCAGTACTTC
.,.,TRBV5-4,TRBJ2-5,CASSLGGGRQETQYF,TGTGCCAGCAGCTTGGGGGGGGGCCGTCAAGAGACCCAGTACTTC
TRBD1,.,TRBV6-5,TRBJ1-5,CASRTGISNQPQHF,TGTGCCAGCAGGACAGGGATTAGCAATCAGCCCCAGCATTTT
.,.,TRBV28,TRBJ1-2,CASSLTTGPYGYTF,TGTGCCAGCAGTTTAACAACAGGCCCCTATGGCTACACCTTC
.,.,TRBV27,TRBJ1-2,CASSNNRAYGYTF,TGTGCCAGCAGTAATAACAGGGCCTATGGCTACACCTTC
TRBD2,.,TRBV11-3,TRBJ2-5,CASSPGALAGGLGETQYF,TGTGCCAGCAGCCCCGGGGCCCTAGCGGGAGGGCTCGGGGAGACCCAGTACTTC
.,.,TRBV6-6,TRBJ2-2,CASSRGTGELFF,TGTGCCAGCAGCCGGGGGACCGGGGAGCTGTTTTTT
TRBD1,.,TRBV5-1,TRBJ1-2,CASSSLLQGGRYGYTF,TGCGCCAGCAGCTCGCTTTTACAGGGGGGACGGTATGGCTACACCTTC
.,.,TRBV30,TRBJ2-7,CAWTRGSSYEQYF,TGTGCCTGGACCCGAGGGTCCTCCTACGAGCAGTACTTC
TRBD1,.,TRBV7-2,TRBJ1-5,CASSLTGLQPQHF,TGTGCCAGCAGCTTGACAGGGCTTCAGCCCCAGCATTTT
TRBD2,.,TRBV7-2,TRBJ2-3,CASSLDSGGHNTQYF,TGTGCCAGCAGTCTGGATAGCGGGGGACACAATACGCAGTATTTT
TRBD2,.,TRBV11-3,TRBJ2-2,CASSHGLAGGPTGELFF,TGTGCCAGCAGCCACGGACTAGCGGGAGGGCCCACCGGGGAGCTGTTTTTT
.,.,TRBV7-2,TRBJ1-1,CASSLTNSGTEAFF,TGTGCCAGCAGCTTAACCAACAGCGGCACTGAAGCTTTCTTT
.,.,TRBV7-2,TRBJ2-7,CASSLGPPRDEQYF,TGTGCCAGCAGCTTAGGACCGCCTCGGGACGAGCAGTACTTC
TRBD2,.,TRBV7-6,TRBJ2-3,CASSPLAGGSTDTQYF,TGTGCCAGCAGCCCCCTAGCGGGGGGGAGCACAGATACGCAGTATTTT
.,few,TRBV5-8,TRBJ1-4,CASRLPGEGEKLFF,TGTGCCAGCAGATTGCCAGGGGAGGGAGAAAAACTGTTTTTT
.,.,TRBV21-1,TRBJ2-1,CASSKQDNDEQFF,TGTGCCAGCAGCAAGCAGGATAACGATGAGCAGTTCTTC
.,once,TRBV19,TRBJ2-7,CASKKTGAYEQYF,TGTGCCAGTAAAAAAACCGGGGCCTACGAGCAGTACTTC
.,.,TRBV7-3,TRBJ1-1,CASSLTSDLNTEAFF,TGTGCCAGCAGCTTAACATCCGACTTGAACACTGAAGCTTTCTTT
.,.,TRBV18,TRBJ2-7,CASSPRTGITYEQYF,TGTGCCAGCTCACCTAGGACGGGGATAACCTACGAGCAGTACTTC
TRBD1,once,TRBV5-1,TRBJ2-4,CASSYGDRGVIQYF,TGCGCCAGCAGCTACGGGGACAGGGGTGTTATTCAGTACTTC
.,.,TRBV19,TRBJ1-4,CASSVTANEKLFF,TGTGCCAGTAGTGTTACAGCAAATGAAAAACTGTTTTTT
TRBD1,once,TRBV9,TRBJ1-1,CASSGGQAMNTEAFF,TGTGCCAGCAGCGGGGGACAGGCGATGAACACTGAAGCTTTCTTT
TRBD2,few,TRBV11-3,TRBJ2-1,CASSLAAGGLVEQFF,TGTGCCAGCAGCTTAGCGGCGGGAGGGCTGGTTGAGCAGTTCTTC
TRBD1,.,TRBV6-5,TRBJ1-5,CASSYRTGGGNQPQHF,TGTGCCAGCAGTTACCGGACAGGGGGCGGCAATCAGCCCCAGCATTTT
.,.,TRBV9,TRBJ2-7,CASSPQAGLYEQYF,TGTGCCAGCAGCCCCCAGGCTGGTCTTTATGAGCAGTACTTC
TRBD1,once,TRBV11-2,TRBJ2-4,CASSSGQENIQYF,TGTGCCAGCAGCTCCGGACAGGAAAACATTCAGTACTTC
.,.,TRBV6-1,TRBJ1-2,CASSEGDRIYGYTF,TGTGCCAGCAGTGAAGGAGACAGAATATATGGCTACACCTTC
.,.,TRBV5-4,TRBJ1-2,CASSAAVLYGYTF,TGTGCCAGCAGCGCTGCGGTTCTCTATGGCTACACCTTC
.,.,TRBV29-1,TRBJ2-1,CSVEVGSGSGDEQFF,TGCAGCGTTGAAGTGGGATCGGGATCCGGCGATGAGCAGTTCTTC
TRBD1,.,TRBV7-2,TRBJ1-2,CASSLGDRTNGYTF,TGTGCCAGCAGCTTAGGGGACAGGACCAATGGCTACACCTTC
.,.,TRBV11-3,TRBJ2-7,CASSRAGSSYEQYF,TGTGCCAGCAGCCGAGCGGGCAGCTCCTACGAGCAGTACTTC
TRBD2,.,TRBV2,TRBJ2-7,CASSGLADGEQYF,TGTGCCAGCAGCGGACTAGCCGACGGGGAGCAGTACTTC
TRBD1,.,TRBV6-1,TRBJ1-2,CASSPTGDDGYTF,TGTGCCAGCAGTCCTACAGGGGACGATGGCTACACCTTC
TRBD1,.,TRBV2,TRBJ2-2,CASSRDRGIGELFF,TGTGCCAGTTCCCGGGACAGGGGGATCGGGGAGCTGTTTTTT
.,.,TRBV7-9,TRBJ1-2,CASSLAVAYGYTF,TGTGCCAGCAGCTTAGCGGTAGCGTATGGCTACACCTTC
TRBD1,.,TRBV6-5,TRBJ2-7,CASSYRDSYEQYF,TGTGCCAGCAGTTACCGGGACAGCTACGAGCAGTACTTC
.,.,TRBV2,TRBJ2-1,CASRNSGYNEQFF,TGTGCCAGCAGAAATAGCGGCTACAATGAGCAGTTCTTC
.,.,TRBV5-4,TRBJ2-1,CASSDRDSSSYNEQFF,TGTGCCAGCAGCGACCGGGACTCGAGCTCCTACAATGAGCAGTTCTTC
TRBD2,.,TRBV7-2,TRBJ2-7,CASSLTLAGGGEQYF,TGTGCCAGCAGCTTAACCCTAGCGGGGGGGGGCGAGCAGTACTTC
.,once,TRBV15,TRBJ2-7,CATSRTPPAGDITRYEQYF,TGTGCCACCAGCAGGACCCCACCCGCGGGGGACATCACCCGCTACGAGCAGTACTTC
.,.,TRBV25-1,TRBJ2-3,CASSGRAGADTQYF,TGTGCCAGCAGTGGACGGGCAGGGGCAGATACGCAGTATTTT
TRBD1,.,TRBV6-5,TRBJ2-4,CASRPTGPQNIQYF,TGTGCCAGCAGACCGACAGGGCCCCAAAACATTCAGTACTTC
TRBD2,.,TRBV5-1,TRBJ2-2,CASSAPGLAGGSFGGELFF,TGCGCCAGCAGCGCACCGGGACTAGCGGGAGGGTCGTTCGGCGGGGAGCTGTTTTTT
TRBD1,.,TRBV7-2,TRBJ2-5,CASSSGTGPRETQYF,TGTGCCAGCAGTTCTGGGACAGGGCCGCGAGAGACCCAGTACTTC
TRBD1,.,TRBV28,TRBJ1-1,CASSLTGGQGTEAFF,TGTGCCAGCAGTTTAACAGGGGGCCAGGGGACTGAAGCTTTCTTT
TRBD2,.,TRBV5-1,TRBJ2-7,CASSSGGDPEQYF,TGCGCCAGCAGCTCGGGGGGGGATCCCGAGCAGTACTTC
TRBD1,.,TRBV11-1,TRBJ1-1,CASSPGQGSTEAFF,TGTGCCAGCAGCCCCGGACAGGGGAGCACTGAAGCTTTCTTT